The clone carrying this TCR beta chain was seen only a few times. Researchers prepared the TCRbeta library using unique molecular identifiers, the study reports. TCRdb analysed the PCR reads with MiXCR anew, one entry per CDR3 protein. This sample has roughly 500,000 distinct CDR3 sequences; approximately 20% occur once, and the top ten carry 2.5% to 3.5%. J was trimmed by 7 bases and V by 2 bases; bases with no gene match: 4. This CDR3 has 14 amino acids. The data originate from a study of T-cell reconstitution after alpha-beta-depleted transplantation in children. The gene calls are TRBV12-3 or TRBV12-4 and TRBJ1-4, with 7 bases identical to TRBD1. The clonotype originates from a human donor who donated a stem cell graft to a child with acute lymphoblastic leukemia. The sample in question was PBMCs from the stem cell graft donor, obtained from the stem cell graft. The CDR3 nucleotides read TGTGCCAGCAGTTTAAGGGGGCGAGCTGAAAAACTGTTTTTT. Translated: CASSLRGRAEKLFF.